The 28 T cell receptor beta chains below come from one sample, sequenced in a study of spatial heterogeneity in lung cancer. Overall study findings and caveats: Intratumoral expanded alpha and beta TCR counts were found to track tumor mutation counts.

MiXCR, run by TCRdb on the 5' RACE reads, gives a single entry per CDR3 protein. Of 11,000 to 15,000 distinct CDR3 sequences in the sample, 4.7% were seen once. Time point indicated: sample taken at primary tumor resection. These receptors' targets are unknown. Specimen: lung tumor tissue, collected at surgery. The receptors originated from a female donor with early-stage non-small cell lung cancer.

Comment on this clonotype: This beta chain came through as a stray read in a library set up for alpha chains, and its size says little. The chain uses TRBV20-1 and TRBJ2-1; TRBD1 is a possible D gene (5 bases). Trimming shortened V by 0 bases and J by 7 bases, and 19 bases separated the two germline ends. Germline CDR1 is DFQATT and CDR2 is SNEGSKA (reference sequence). The CDR3 is 16 amino acids. The CDR3 protein is CSARDPTGRVNNEQFF. CDR3 DNA: TGCAGTGCTAGAGATCCTACAGGCAGGGTTAATAATGAGCAGTTCTTC.

This clonotype appeared many times. For a library built for alpha chains, this beta chain is a stray read; little rests on its size. The CDR3 loop reads CASSHNTGVYGYTF. The CDR3, as DNA: TGTGCCAGCAGCCACAACACAGGGGTCTATGGCTACACCTTC. The chain combines TRBV3-1 with TRBJ1-2; TRBD1 matches 7 bases. Germline CDR1 reads LGHDT; CDR2 reads YNNKEL (reference sequence). The V gene end was trimmed by 3 bases and the J gene end by 4 bases; junction bases not matched to a gene: 5. This CDR3 has 14 residues. Filled out from reference TRBV3-1 and TRBJ1-2, the complete variable domain reads DTAVSQTPKYLVTQMGNDKSIKCEQNLGHDTMYWYKQDSKKFLKIMFSYNNKELIINETVPNRFSPKSPDKAHLNLHINSLELGDSAVYFCASSHNTGVYGYTFGSGTRLTVV.

This clonotype has at least ten counts. Because this beta chain is a stray read in a library intended to capture alpha chains, its abundance should not be given much weight. The genes are TRBV10-1 and TRBJ2-3; weak D call: TRBD2 (6 bases). V shed 3 bases and J shed 5 bases, with 12 bases lying between them. The germline V gene has CDR1 WNHNN and CDR2 SYGVQD (reference sequence). The CDR3 consists of 14 residues. As DNA, the CDR3 is TGCGCCAGCAGTGAAGGAGGGCTCGGAGATACGCAGTATTTT. It specifies CASSEGGLGDTQYF.

Of note for this clonotype: Because the library targeted alpha chains, this beta chain is an off-target read whose size means little. The V call is TRBV7-9, the J call TRBJ2-7, with a weak D call TRBD2 (6 bases). Trimming took off 3 bases at V and 2 bases at J, with 11 bases between the two ends. Per germline, CDR1 SEHNR and CDR2 FQNEAQ (reference sequence). CDR3 length equals 14 residues. The CDR3 protein is CASSLSGVTYEQYF. DNA for the CDR3: TGTGCCAGCAGCTTGTCGGGGGTCACCTACGAGCAGTACTTC.

This clonotype was seen at least ten times. A junction boundary mismatches the germline segment, possibly from a read error. Because this beta chain is a stray read in a library intended to capture alpha chains, its abundance should not be given much weight. The chain carries TRBV10-3 and TRBJ1-2, with D possibly TRBD1 on 5 matching bases. The CDR3 loop spans 13 amino acids. The germline V gene encodes CDR1 ENHRY and CDR2 SYGVKD. The CDR3 here is CAISESGTDESSF. In DNA form, the CDR3 reads TGTGCCATCAGTGAGTCCGGGACGGACGAAAGCTCCTTC.

This clonotype was counted only a few times. Because the library targeted alpha chains, this beta chain is an off-target read whose size means little. V gene TRBV20-1 combines with J gene TRBJ1-5; D not resolved. The CDR3 consists of 15 residues. CDR1 DFQATT and CDR2 SNEGSKA come from the germline V gene (reference sequence). The V gene lost 3 bases and the J gene lost 0 bases, with 12 bases spanning the gap. CDR3 sequence: CSARAHPHSNQPQHF. CDR3 in DNA: TGCAGTGCTAGGGCCCACCCCCATAGCAATCAGCCCCAGCATTTT.

This clonotype was found many times. This beta chain is a stray read from a library made for alpha chains; its abundance is not meaningful. The chain combines TRBV4-2 with TRBJ2-2; TRBD2 matches at 14 bases. Germline trimming cut 3 bases from V and 3 bases from J; bases unmatched to any gene: 6. This CDR3 region has 18 residues. Germline lookup yields CDR1 LGHNA and CDR2 YNFKEQ. CDR3 nucleotides: TGTGCCAGCAGCCATACCCGACTAGCGGGGGGGTACACCGGGGAGCTGTTTTTT. It is translated as CASSHTRLAGGYTGELFF.

This clonotype was seen many times. This beta chain is a stray sequence in a library constructed for alpha chains; its clone size is not meaningful. The chain carries TRBV9 and TRBJ1-2, with 12 bases lining up with TRBD1. The V gene end was trimmed by 3 bases and the J gene end by 2 bases; junction bases not matched to a gene: 5. The CDR3 length is 16 residues. Germline V gives CDR1 SGDLS, CDR2 YYNGEE. The CDR3: CASSAGTGGQNYGYTF. The CDR3 DNA reads TGTGCCAGCAGCGCCGGGACAGGGGGCCAAAACTATGGCTACACCTTC.

The sample holds a few counts of this clonotype. Because the library targeted alpha chains, this beta chain is an off-target read whose size means little. The gene calls are TRBV29-1 and TRBJ1-1, with D possibly TRBD1 on 6 matching bases. The length of the CDR3 is 16 residues. Germline V CDR1 and CDR2: SQVTM, ANQGSEA. V shed 0 bases and J shed 0 bases, with 14 bases lying between them. CDR3 in DNA: TGCAGCGTTGAAGATCTTGGGCAGGGGTTGAACACTGAAGCTTTCTTT. Translating gives CSVEDLGQGLNTEAFF.

This clonotype was recorded a few times. This beta chain lies outside the target of a library built for alpha chains; its clone size means little. The V gene is TRBV6-6, the J gene TRBJ2-5, with TRBD2 matching over 11 bases. The germline V gene has CDR1 MNHNY and CDR2 SVGAGI (reference sequence). CDR3 size: 14 residues. The junction had 8 bases not matched to a gene; V was cut back by 7 bases and J by 7 bases. Written as DNA, the CDR3 is TGTGCCAGCACTTTGACTAGCGGGGATGTGACCCAGTACTTC. Translated, it gives CASTLTSGDVTQYF.

The sample holds many counts of this clonotype. The library was prepared for alpha chains; this beta chain is a stray read, so its frequency means little. J is TRBJ2-3 and V is TRBV5-1; the match to TRBD2 covers 7 bases. V was pared by 2 bases and J by 0 bases, with 6 bases of the junction left unmatched. In germline, CDR1 is SGHRS, CDR2 YFSETQ. The CDR3 runs 16 residues. This chain's CDR3 is CASSFYFSGSTDTQYF. For the CDR3, the DNA is TGCGCCAGCAGCTTTTATTTTAGCGGGAGCACAGATACGCAGTATTTT.

On this clonotype itself: The size of this beta chain means little, since it is a stray read in a library made for alpha chains. The genes are TRBV13 and TRBJ1-3; D remains ambiguous. The CDR3 length is 12 residues. Per germline, CDR1 PRHDT and CDR2 FYEKMQ (reference sequence). Trimming removed 5 bases from V and 6 bases from J, with 8 bases in between. CDR3 bases: TGTGCCAGCAGCCCCTGGGAAAACACCATATATTTT. Translation: CASSPWENTIYF. The complete variable domain, with remaining parts taken from reference TRBV13 and TRBJ1-3, reads AAGVIQSPRHLIKEKRETATLKCYPIPRHDTVYWYQQGPGQDPQFLISFYEKMQSDKGSIPDRFSAQQFSDYHSELNMSSLELGDSALYFCASSPWENTIYFGEGSWLTVV.

This clonotype showed up many times. This beta chain is a stray sequence in a library constructed for alpha chains; its clone size is not meaningful. The chain combines TRBV4-1 with TRBJ2-7, with D unresolved. In germline, CDR1 is MGHRA, CDR2 YSYEKL. Trimming stripped 0 bases from V and 7 bases from J, with 10 bases between. This CDR3 contains 13 residues. CDR3 coding DNA: TGCGCCAGCAGCCAAGAAAACGGTTTGGAGCAGTACTTC. It encodes CASSQENGLEQYF.

A few counts support this clonotype. Within a library made for alpha chains, this beta chain is off target, and its count is uninformative. The genes are TRBV16 and TRBJ1-2; D gene uncertain. Trimming took 4 bases from V and 6 from J, leaving 18 bases between them. Germline values: CDR1 KGHSY, CDR2 FQNENV. The CDR3 covers 15 residues. The CDR3 DNA reads as TGTGCCAGCAGCCTCTCCTCCACTACCGGGGATGGCTACACCTTC. Translation gives CASSLSSTTGDGYTF.

Comments on this clonotype: The library was built for alpha chains, so this beta chain is an off-target read and its size means little. The chain carries TRBV7-2 and TRBJ2-5; 9 bases are a match to TRBD2. With V trimmed by 6 bases and J by 4 bases, 6 bases remained unmatched. The CDR3 runs to 14 residues. Germline V CDR1 and CDR2: SGHTA, FQGNSA. The CDR3 here is CASSFSGGGETQYF. In DNA form, the CDR3 reads TGTGCCAGCAGTTTTAGCGGGGGCGGAGAGACCCAGTACTTC.

At least ten counts were recorded for this clonotype. This may be a read error, as it is one base from a much larger clone. This beta chain came through as a stray read in a library set up for alpha chains, and its size says little. V is TRBV11-1 and J is TRBJ2-1, with a possible D match to TRBD2 (5 bases). This CDR3 spans 13 amino acids. The V gene's germline CDR1 is SGHAT and CDR2 FQDESV (reference sequence). Between the trimmed V and J ends, which lost 4 bases and 10 bases, there was a span of 14 bases. The CDR3 DNA is TGTGCCAGCAGCTATACGGGGTCGGGGGAGCAGTTCTTC. Translated, it gives CASSYTGSGEQFF.

This clonotype has at least ten counts. Because this beta chain is a stray read in a library intended to capture alpha chains, its abundance should not be given much weight. V gene TRBV18 combines with J gene TRBJ1-1; possible D gene TRBD1, 5 bases. The V and J ends lost 9 bases and 5 bases respectively, with 16 bases between them. This CDR3 spans 13 amino acids. CDR1 is KGHSH, CDR2 LQKENI, per germline. The CDR3 DNA reads as TGTGCCAGTAGTAGAGGGGTGAGGACTGAAGCTTTCTTT. This translates into CASSRGVRTEAFF.

This clonotype was observed at least ten times. This beta chain lies outside the target of a library built for alpha chains; its clone size means little. J is TRBJ1-2 and V is TRBV19; D unclear. CDR3 size: 11 residues. Germline V gives CDR1 LNHDA, CDR2 SQIVND (reference sequence). The V and J ends lost 11 bases and 7 bases respectively, with 14 bases between them. CDR3 bases: TGTGCCGCTCGAGCTCGCGGTGGCTACACCTTC. It yields the protein CAARARGGYTF.

This clonotype is classed as large. A library prepared for alpha chains yielded this beta chain as an off-target read; its size is of little meaning. The rearrangement links TRBV2 to TRBJ2-5; TRBD2 agrees at 7 bases. The V and J ends lost 8 bases and 5 bases, in that order; junction bases with no gene match: 5. CDR1 is SNHLY and CDR2 is FYNNEI in the germline V gene. This CDR3 comprises 12 residues. The chain's CDR3 is CASASGRETQYF. The CDR3 region has the DNA TGTGCCAGCGCTAGCGGAAGGGAGACCCAGTACTTC.

This clonotype ranks as medium-sized. A library made for alpha chains picked up this beta chain off target, so its size means little. V gene TRBV7-3 combines with J gene TRBJ2-3, with D unclear. From germline, CDR1 is SGHTA and CDR2 FQGTGA. The CDR3 runs 14 residues. V lost 8 bases and J lost 2, with 14 bases in between. The CDR3 is CASGYTRSTDTQYF. Written as DNA, the CDR3 is TGTGCCAGCGGATATACAAGGTCCACAGATACGCAGTATTTT.

Ten or more counts support this clonotype. This beta chain slipped into a library made for alpha chains as a stray read, so its size is not meaningful. This rearrangement joins TRBV6-2 or TRBV6-3 to TRBJ2-1, with 7 bases matching TRBD1. The CDR3 runs to 12 residues. Trimming took 5 bases from V and 7 from J; bases not matched to a gene: 2. Germline V CDR1 and CDR2: MNHEY, SVGEGT. The CDR3 nucleotides read TGTGCCAGCAGTCCACAGGGGAATGAGCAGTTCTTC. Residues: CASSPQGNEQFF.

This clonotype was picked up many times. This beta chain is a stray sequence in a library constructed for alpha chains; its clone size is not meaningful. The V call is TRBV7-9, the J call TRBJ1-2; D not resolved. V was pared by 1 base and J by 0 bases, with 9 bases between. This CDR3 has 15 residues. Looked up from germline, CDR1 is SEHNR and CDR2 is FQNEAQ (reference sequence). The CDR3 bases are TGTGCCAGCAGCTTAGAGGCCGGATCTAACTATGGCTACACCTTC. Translating it yields CASSLEAGSNYGYTF.

There are many counts of this clonotype. Found in a library prepared for alpha chains, this beta chain is an off-target read, and its abundance has little meaning. The V call is TRBV20-1, the J call TRBJ2-3, with 8 bases fitting TRBD2. CDR1 and CDR2 (germline): DFQATT, SNEGSKA (reference sequence). The CDR3 is made up of 15 amino acids. Losses at the gene ends were 6 bases for V and 3 bases for J; bases not matched to a gene: 11. The CDR3 loop reads CSAHTSGRGTDTQYF. The CDR3 bases are TGCAGTGCGCATACTAGCGGTCGTGGTACAGATACGCAGTATTTT.

To note about this clonotype: Because this beta chain is a stray read in a library intended to capture alpha chains, its abundance should not be given much weight. The chain uses TRBV11-2 and TRBJ2-2; unclear D gene. Germline CDR1 reads SGHAT; CDR2 reads FQNNGV. The V gene lost 1 base and the J gene lost 11 bases, with 11 bases spanning the gap. There are 13 residues in the CDR3. The CDR3 DNA is TGTGCCAGCAGCTTAGGGGGTGTGCTCGAGCTGTTTTTT. This encodes CASSLGGVLELFF.

This clonotype was detected many times. The library was prepared for alpha chains; this beta chain is a stray read, so its frequency means little. The chain links TRBV6-6 to TRBJ2-7; maybe TRBD2 (6 bases). The V and J ends lost 0 bases and 5 bases respectively, with 14 bases between them. CDR1 MNHNY and CDR2 SVGAGI come from the germline V gene (reference sequence). CDR3 length: 15 amino acids. The CDR3 loop reads CASSYSSGVKHEQYF. CDR3 DNA: TGTGCCAGCAGTTACTCGTCGGGGGTTAAGCACGAGCAGTACTTC.

By proportion, this clonotype is medium-sized. This beta chain represents an off-target read in a library built for alpha chains; its size is of limited meaning. The chain is built from TRBV12-3 or TRBV12-4 and TRBJ1-5, with TRBD1 matching over 7 bases. CDR3 size: 14 residues. The V and J ends lost 6 bases and 2 bases, in that order; junction bases with no gene match: 4. CDR3 in DNA: TGTGCCAGCAGCTCTGGACAGGGCAATCAGCCCCAGCATTTT. As protein: CASSSGQGNQPQHF.

This clonotype has a handful of counts. In a library made to pick up alpha chains, this beta chain is a stray read with a size that means little. The chain is built from TRBV2 and TRBJ2-3; D might be TRBD2 (5 bases). Germline V lookup: CDR1 SNHLY, CDR2 FYNNEI. V was clipped by 4 bases and J by 10 bases, with 15 bases between them. The length of the CDR3 is 13 residues. The CDR3 reads CASSVSAGIAQYF. CDR3 nucleotide sequence: TGTGCCAGCAGTGTTTCCGCCGGGATTGCGCAGTATTTT.

This clonotype was found many times. A library made for alpha chains picked up this beta chain off target, so its size means little. CDR3 sequence reads: CSARPGGYSNQPQHF. The CDR3 DNA reads as TGCAGTGCTAGACCGGGGGGCTATAGCAATCAGCCCCAGCATTTT. This sequence joins TRBV20-1 and TRBJ1-5; tentative D call: TRBD1 (6 bases). The germline CDR1 and CDR2 sequences are DFQATT and SNEGSKA (reference sequence). The CDR3 extends over 15 amino acids. V was pared by 2 bases and J by 0 bases, with 11 bases between.